This record looks at one T cell receptor (beta chain) sequence and its context. Covering alpha and beta chains, TRAV- and TRBV-specific primers were used for the first-strand cDNA. Both a constant-region primer and a V-primer adapter served to amplify TCRs across roughly 20 PCR cycles. MiXCR, applied by TCRdb to the reads, yields one record per CDR3 protein. Counted here are 60,000 or so distinct CDR3 sequences, 23% occurring once; the ten biggest clones make up around 7%. V was pared by 9 bases and J by 4 bases, with 15 bases of the junction left unmatched. The CDR3 length is 18 residues. CDR1 is MNHEY, CDR2 SMNVEV, per germline (reference sequence). This sample stems from a study of low-dose radiotherapy and immunotherapy resistance in tumors. Time point denoted: after trial treatment. As to treatment: LDRT plus nivolumab, ipilimumab, low-dose cyclophosphamide and aspirin (RACIN trial).

This sequence originates from a male donor with prostate cancer. This chain uses TRBV27 with TRBJ2-7; 16 nucleotides agree with TRBD2. The input for sequencing was PBMCs, taken after low-dose radiotherapy plus immunotherapy. DNA of the CDR3: TGTGCCAGTTGGGGTCCGGGACTAGCGGGAGGGCCGTTTTACGAGCAGTACTTC. It codes for CASWGPGLAGGPFYEQYF.